This T cell receptor beta chain was found in a study of cytomegalovirus exposure and HLA in healthy donors. PCR primers comprised 60 Vbeta and 13 Jbeta primers. Assay used: immunoSEQ multiplex PCR; TCRdb lists only in-frame clones, some missing. The table lists 150,000 to 200,000 clones, 81% of them singletons. Study-level results: Rarity held for most TCR sequences, but there were some public TCRs that occurred in many donors. Most likely, a cluster of highly shared sequence variants arose as a sequencing artifact. The authors later found most CMV-associated TCR beta chains appeared HLA-restricted. A classifier reportedly called cytomegalovirus status with high sensitivity and specificity.

With respect to this clone: Its antigen is undetermined.

Sequencing was done on a sample of PBMCs. This clonotype was obtained from a woman under 30 in good health and CMV-seronegative.

CDR3 sequence (DNA): TGCGCCAGCAGGCAGGGGACAGATACGCAGTATTTT. It specifies CASRQGTDTQYF. V is TRBV5-1 and J is TRBJ2-3, with D tentatively TRBD1 (6 bases). The CDR3 is 12 amino acids. Trimming took 5 bases from V and 3 from J, leaving 7 bases between them. CDR1 and CDR2 (germline): SGHRS, YFSETQ.